This TCR beta chain was profiled in a study of cytomegalovirus exposure and HLA in healthy donors. Study-level points and caveats: The CMV antigen specificity of three CMV-associated chains was confirmed through in vitro analysis.

Measured by frequency, this clone is medium-sized (0.01 to 0.1%). Its antigen is unknown. The CDR3 runs 13 residues. The germline V gene has CDR1 SGHNT and CDR2 YENEEA. The V gene lost 5 bases and the J gene lost 0 bases, with 7 bases spanning the gap. PCR amplification relied on 60 Vbeta primers (plus 13 Jbeta primers). The assay was immunoSEQ multiplex PCR, and TCRdb's table has in-frame clones only and misses some. The clone table shows some 110,000 clones, with the ten largest holding roughly 6.6%. The V call is TRBV11-3, the J call TRBJ1-1; D is unresolved. The sample taken for sequencing was PBMCs. The clonotype originates from a middle-aged man in good health and CMV-seropositive. Here the CDR3 DNA reads TGTGCCAGCAGCCTGTCCCTGAACACTGAAGCTTTCTTT. Translating gives CASSLSLNTEAFF.